This entry features one T cell receptor (beta chain) sequence. Its matching antigen is unknown. The CDR3 has 14 amino acids. Germline loops: CDR1 SGHNT, CDR2 YENEEA. V lost 4 bases, J lost 7 bases, and 17 bases lay in between. The time point was: week 5, during vaccination. It was 300 ug of mutant IDH1 20-mer peptide that made up each vaccine dose, given with topical imiquimod. Using immunoSEQ multiplex PCR, the repertoire was profiled, and TCRdb retains in-frame clones only, with some absent. The sample shows 35,000 to 45,000 clones, approximately 89% of them seen only once. The sample belongs to a study of a mutant IDH1 vaccine in newly diagnosed glioma. Study overall: Investigators started vaccination 4-6 weeks after radiotherapy alone, or with temozolomide cycles. Prior therapy was radiotherapy, temozolomide, or both; most received both. Treated patients comprised 62.5% males and approximately 38% females, mean age 40.4 years. Findings and caveats of the study: Variations in leading peripheral T cell clonotypes appeared to have no connection with pseudoprogression.

The sequence derives from a man aged 45-65 years with glioma. The material was PBMCs, obtained from a glioma patient whose treatment included an IDH1 peptide vaccine. This chain uses TRBV11-3 with TRBJ2-7, with D perhaps matching TRBD1 or TRBD2 (5 bases each). The CDR3 bases are TGTGCCAGCAGCTCGGGTACAGGTAGAGGGGAGCAGTACTTC. This codes for CASSSGTGRGEQYF.